This T cell receptor (beta chain) was observed in a study of cytomegalovirus exposure and HLA in healthy donors. Overall study findings and caveats: In the 120 or so validation repertoires, about 94% of cluster scores exceeded 0, per a later analysis. Specificity for CMV antigens was confirmed in vitro for a few of the CMV-associated chains. Investigators reported 150 to 200 TCR beta chains as tied to cytomegalovirus.

Sequencing used immunoSEQ multiplex PCR; TCRdb keeps in-frame clones, though not all of them. This sample has fewer than 200,000 clones, with approximately 86% found just once. The CDR3 is 14 amino acids. V trimming: 1 base; J trimming: 3 bases; junction bases outside the gene matches: 2. Germline CDR1 SGHAT, CDR2 FQNNGV. Points on this clone: The antigen is not known.

Donors were drawn from the approximately 110-subject validation cohort, separate from the approximately 680-subject first cohort. The sample consisted of PBMCs. The chain carries TRBV11-2 and TRBJ2-5; 7 positions match TRBD2. The sequence was collected from a man younger than 35 in good health and CMV-seropositive. The CDR3, as DNA: TGTGCCAGCAGCTTAGTAGGGAGGGAAGAGACCCAGTACTTC. It specifies CASSLVGREETQYF.